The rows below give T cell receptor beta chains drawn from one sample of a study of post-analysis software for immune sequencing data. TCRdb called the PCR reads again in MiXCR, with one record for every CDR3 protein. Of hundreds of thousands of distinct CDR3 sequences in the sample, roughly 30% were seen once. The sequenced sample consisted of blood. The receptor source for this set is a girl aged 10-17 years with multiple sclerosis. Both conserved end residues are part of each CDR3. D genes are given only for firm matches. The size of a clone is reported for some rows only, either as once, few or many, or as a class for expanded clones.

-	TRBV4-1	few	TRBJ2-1	CASSRGPGDEQFF	TGCGCCAGCAGCCGAGGACCCGGCGATGAGCAGTTCTTC
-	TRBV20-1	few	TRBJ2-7	CSARGLLVYEQYF	TGCAGTGCTAGGGGACTGCTGGTCTACGAGCAGTACTTC
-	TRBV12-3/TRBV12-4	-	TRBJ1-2	CASSLRGVQVYGYTF	TGTGCCAGCAGTTTGAGGGGTGTGCAGGTCTATGGCTACACCTTC
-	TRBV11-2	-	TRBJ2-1	CASSQGQPRPRLDYNEQFF	TGTGCCAGCAGCCAGGGGCAGCCCAGACCCAGGTTGGATTACAATGAGCAGTTCTTC
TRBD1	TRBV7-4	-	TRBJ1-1	CASSWWTGWTEAFF	TGTGCCAGCAGCTGGTGGACAGGGTGGACTGAAGCTTTCTTT
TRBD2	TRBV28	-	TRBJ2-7	CATGGGTEQYF	TGTGCCACCGGGGGGGGGACCGAGCAGTACTTC
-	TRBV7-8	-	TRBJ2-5	CAGVGPQETQYF	TGTGCCGGAGTGGGACCCCAAGAGACCCAGTACTTC
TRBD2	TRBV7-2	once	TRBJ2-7	CASSGGVGRANEQYF	TGTGCCAGCAGCGGGGGGGTCGGCAGAGCCAACGAGCAGTACTTC
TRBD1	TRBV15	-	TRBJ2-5	CATSRATGVREETQYF	TGTGCCACCAGCAGAGCGACAGGGGTCCGTGAAGAGACCCAGTACTTC
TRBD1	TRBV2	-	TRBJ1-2	CASFEGTAYGYTF	TGTGCCAGCTTCGAGGGGACAGCCTATGGCTACACCTTC
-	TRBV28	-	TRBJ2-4	CASSSAALKNIQYF	TGTGCCAGCAGTTCCGCGGCACTAAAAAACATTCAGTACTTC
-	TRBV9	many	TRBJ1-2	CASSGQVYYGYTF	TGTGCCAGCAGCGGACAGGTATACTATGGCTACACCTTC
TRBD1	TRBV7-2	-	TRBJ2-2	CASSFAGGGGELFF	TGTGCCAGCAGCTTCGCAGGGGGCGGGGGGGAGCTGTTTTTT
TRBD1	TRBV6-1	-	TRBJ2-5	CASRTTGEETQYF	TGTGCCAGCAGAACGACAGGGGAAGAGACCCAGTACTTC
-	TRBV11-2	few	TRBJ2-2	CASFSRGGWTGELFF	TGTGCCAGTTTCAGTCGAGGCGGGTGGACCGGGGAGCTGTTTTTT
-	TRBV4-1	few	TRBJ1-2	CASSPWGYNGYTF	TGCGCCAGCAGCCCATGGGGGTACAATGGCTACACCTTC
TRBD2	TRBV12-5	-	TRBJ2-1	CASGPSGGAWEQFF	TGTGCTAGTGGCCCTAGCGGGGGGGCCTGGGAGCAGTTCTTC
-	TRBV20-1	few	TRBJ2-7	CSARELTGSSYEQYF	TGCAGTGCTAGAGAGTTGACGGGAAGCTCCTACGAGCAGTACTTC
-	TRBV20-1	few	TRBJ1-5	CSANRGVRSNQPQHF	TGCAGTGCCAACCGAGGGGTACGGAGCAATCAGCCCCAGCATTTT
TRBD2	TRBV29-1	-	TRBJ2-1	CSVLGLAAQSYNEQFF	TGCAGCGTTCTGGGTCTAGCGGCCCAATCCTACAATGAGCAGTTCTTC
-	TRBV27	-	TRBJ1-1	CASSLFGDFSEAFF	TGTGCCAGCAGTTTATTTGGGGATTTCTCTGAAGCTTTCTTT
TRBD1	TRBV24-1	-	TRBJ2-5	CATSEKTGLDQETQYF	TGTGCCACCAGTGAGAAGACAGGGCTGGACCAAGAGACCCAGTACTTC
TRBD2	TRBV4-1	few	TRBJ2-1	CASSQVAGDHNEQFF	TGCGCCAGCAGCCAAGTAGCGGGGGACCACAATGAGCAGTTCTTC
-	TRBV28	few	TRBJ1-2	CASSSALDSNYGYTF	TGTGCCAGCAGTTCGGCCCTGGACAGTAACTATGGCTACACCTTC
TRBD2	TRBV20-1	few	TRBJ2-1	CSARTSQANEQFF	TGCAGTGCACGGACTAGCCAAGCCAATGAGCAGTTCTTC
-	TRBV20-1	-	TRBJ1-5	CSAEIGGAPHQPQHF	TGCAGTGCGGAAATAGGGGGGGCGCCGCATCAGCCCCAGCATTTT
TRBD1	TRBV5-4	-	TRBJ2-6	CASSSWTGGPGANVLTF	TGTGCCAGCAGCTCCTGGACAGGGGGGCCTGGGGCCAACGTCCTGACTTTC
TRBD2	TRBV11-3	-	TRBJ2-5	CASSLAVRGVQETQYF	TGTGCCAGCAGCTTAGCAGTCCGGGGGGTCCAAGAGACCCAGTACTTC
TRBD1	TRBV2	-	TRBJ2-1	CASSEWTGYNEQFF	TGTGCCAGCAGTGAATGGACAGGGTACAATGAGCAGTTCTTC
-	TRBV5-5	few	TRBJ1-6	CASSLLGQKNNSPLHF	TGTGCCAGCAGCTTGTTAGGGCAGAAAAATAATTCACCCCTCCACTTT
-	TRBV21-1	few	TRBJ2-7	CASSIHPGGTGGNEQYF	TGTGCCAGCAGCATACATCCGGGCGGGACAGGGGGTAACGAGCAGTACTTC
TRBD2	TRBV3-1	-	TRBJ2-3	CASSPFELADTDTQYF	TGTGCCAGCAGCCCATTTGAACTAGCGGACACAGATACGCAGTATTTT
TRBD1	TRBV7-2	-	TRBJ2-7	CASSSGQGAQLGYEQYF	TGTGCCAGCAGCTCCGGACAGGGGGCCCAACTTGGCTACGAGCAGTACTTC
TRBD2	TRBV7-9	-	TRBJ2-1	CASRAGGRDEQFF	TGTGCCAGCAGAGCGGGAGGACGGGATGAGCAGTTCTTC
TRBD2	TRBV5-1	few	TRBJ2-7	CASSLVGLGGKSSYEQYF	TGCGCCAGCAGCTTGGTAGGTCTGGGAGGGAAAAGCTCCTACGAGCAGTACTTC
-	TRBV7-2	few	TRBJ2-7	CASSLDSGITTYEQYF	TGTGCCAGCAGCTTGGATAGCGGAATAACCACTTACGAGCAGTACTTC
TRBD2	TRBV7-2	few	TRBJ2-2	CASSPLAAVIITGELFF	TGTGCCAGCAGCCCCCTAGCGGCGGTCATCATTACCGGGGAGCTGTTTTTT